These 19 T cell receptor beta chains originate from one sample sequenced in a study of blood T cell repertoires in COVID-19. The table came from immunoSEQ multiplex PCR; TCRdb's copy has only in-frame clones and leaves some out. The sample gives fewer than 300,000 clones, 80% to 95% of which show up once; about 2.2% is in the top ten. Sequencing input: peripheral blood. The source is a woman aged 25-40 years with COVID-19, enrolled during active disease.

V is TRBV4-2 and J is TRBJ2-3; 12 bases are shared with TRBD2. Trimming removed 3 bases from V and 4 bases from J; junction bases left unmatched: 11. The CDR3 contains 18 residues. The germline gives CDR1 LGHNA, CDR2 YNFKEQ. In nucleotides, the CDR3 is TGTGCCAGCAGCCACAGACTAGCGGGAGAATTATGGTCAGATACGCAGTATTTT. Amino acids: CASSHRLAGELWSDTQYF.

The count of this clone is one. The V and J genes are TRBV5-1 and TRBJ1-2, with a possible D match to TRBD1 (5 bases). V gave up 5 bases and J gave up 8 bases, with 19 bases separating them. CDR3 size: 14 residues. Germline-derived CDR1 and CDR2 are SGHRS and YFSETQ. For the CDR3, the DNA is TGCGCCAGCAGTTTAATCCAGGGTGAAGGCGGCTACACCTTC. It encodes CASSLIQGEGGYTF.

This chain joins TRBV12-5 and TRBJ1-5; no definite D call. The germline V gene has CDR1 LGHNT and CDR2 FRNRAP. The germline V and J ends were trimmed by 4 bases and 7 bases, with 8 bases remaining between them. The CDR3 extends over 12 amino acids. The CDR3 DNA is TGTGCTAGTGGTTCCCGCGGGCAGCCCCAGCATTTT. Translating it yields CASGSRGQPQHF.

The V call is TRBV28, the J call TRBJ1-4, with TRBD1 as a possible D gene (5 bases). This CDR3 comprises 13 residues. Germline CDR1 is MDHEN and CDR2 is SYDVKM. V lost 5 bases, J lost 11 bases, and 15 bases lay in between. The DNA for the CDR3 is TGTGCCAGCAGTCCGCCGGGACTGATCAAACTGTTTTTT. Translating it yields CASSPPGLIKLFF.

The gene calls are TRBV20-1 and TRBJ1-1; the D is unclear. From germline, CDR1 is DFQATT and CDR2 SNEGSKA (reference sequence). The CDR3 contains 12 residues. The V and J ends lost 3 bases and 7 bases respectively, with 12 bases between them. In DNA form, the CDR3 reads TGCAGTGCTAGTAAATCAGGCGTTGAAGCTTTCTTT. Translated: CSASKSGVEAFF.

The rearrangement links TRBV20-1 to TRBJ2-3; TRBD2 aligns across 11 bases. The CDR3 spans 14 residues. CDR1 and CDR2 from the germline V gene are DFQATT and SNEGSKA (reference sequence). The junction had 4 bases not matched to a gene; V was cut back by 3 bases and J by 5 bases. CDR3 residues: CSASDTSGRDTQYF. DNA for the CDR3: TGCAGTGCTAGTGACACTAGCGGGAGAGATACGCAGTATTTT.

This chain links TRBV7-2 with TRBJ2-3; 8 bases agree with TRBD1. The CDR3 runs to 14 residues. The junction had 5 bases not matched to a gene; V was cut back by 4 bases and J by 5 bases. Per germline, CDR1 SGHTA and CDR2 FQGNSA. CDR3 sequence: CASSSRGQRDTQYF. DNA for the CDR3: TGTGCCAGCAGCTCCAGGGGGCAGAGAGATACGCAGTATTTT.

The J gene is TRBJ2-2, the V gene TRBV24-1; possibly TRBD1 for D (5 bases). There are 13 residues in the CDR3. Germline V gene lookup returns CDR1 KGHDR and CDR2 SFDVKD. The V end was cut by 9 bases, the J end by 2 bases, with 9 bases between. The CDR3 DNA reads TGTGCCACCGAGGACACTAACACCGGGGAGCTGTTTTTT. This sequence encodes CATEDTNTGELFF.

The rearrangement uses TRBV30 and TRBJ2-7, with D perhaps matching TRBD2 (7 bases). The V gene lost 0 bases and the J gene lost 2 bases, with 17 bases spanning the gap. Germline V gene sequence: CDR1 GTSNPN, CDR2 SVGIG (reference sequence). This CDR3 has 16 amino acids. The CDR3 sequence: CAWSVGGARDTYEQYF. CDR3 sequence (DNA): TGTGCCTGGAGTGTAGGGGGGGCTCGGGATACCTACGAGCAGTACTTC.

The V gene is TRBV14, the J gene TRBJ2-3; 7 bases align to TRBD2. This CDR3 comprises 14 residues. Germline CDR1 and CDR2: SGHDN and FVKESK. Trimming at V came to 5 bases and at J to 0 bases, leaving 2 bases not matched to a gene. This chain's CDR3 is CASSSLASTDTQYF. CDR3 sequence (DNA): TGTGCCAGCAGCTCACTAGCGAGCACAGATACGCAGTATTTT.

This clone was found once. CDR3 nucleotide sequence: TGTGCCATCAGTGCGGGGGTGGGCGTTGAAAAACTGTTTTTT. Its protein product is CAISAGVGVEKLFF. The V gene is TRBV10-3, the J gene TRBJ1-4; D possibly corresponds to TRBD1 (5 bases). CDR1 is ENHRY and CDR2 is SYGVKD in the germline V gene. V lost 4 bases and J lost 7, with 13 bases in between. This CDR3 is built from 14 residues.

The chain joins TRBV29-1 to TRBJ2-7; weak D call: TRBD2 (7 bases). The CDR3 is 13 amino acids. V gave up 6 bases and J gave up 5 bases, with 17 bases separating them. Germline CDR1 and CDR2: SQVTM and ANQGSEA. The CDR3 sequence is CSVSRGLIDEQYF. CDR3 DNA sequence: TGCAGCGTATCGCGGGGGCTAATCGACGAGCAGTACTTC.

V and J are TRBV20-1 and TRBJ2-7, with 8 positions matching TRBD2. V gave up 3 bases and J gave up 3 bases; unmatched junction bases: 16. Per germline, CDR1 DFQATT and CDR2 SNEGSKA (reference sequence). The CDR3 length is 17 residues. The CDR3, as DNA: TGCAGTGCTAGTACCATCCTAGCGGGCACTACGGGCTACGAGCAGTACTTC. This sequence encodes CSASTILAGTTGYEQYF.

The chain recombines TRBV2 with TRBJ2-7; 8 bases line up with TRBD2. The length of the CDR3 is 15 residues. The germline V gene has CDR1 SNHLY and CDR2 FYNNEI. The V gene end was trimmed by 4 bases and the J gene end by 3 bases; junction bases not matched to a gene: 8. The CDR3 DNA follows: TGTGCCAGCAGTGGGACTAGCCCTGAGGTCTACGAGCAGTACTTC. Translated, it gives CASSGTSPEVYEQYF.

The V gene is TRBV6-1, the J gene TRBJ1-2, with 11 bases matching TRBD1. The ends lost 3 bases at V and 8 bases at J; junction bases unmatched: 8. Per the germline V gene, CDR1 is MNHNS and CDR2 is SASEGT. This CDR3 is built from 15 residues. CDR3 sequence reads: CASSDGGQGAMGYTF. CDR3 DNA sequence: TGTGCCAGCAGTGATGGAGGACAGGGGGCCATGGGCTACACCTTC.

J is TRBJ1-1 and V is TRBV19, with TRBD1 identical over 9 bases. The CDR3 has 15 residues. From germline, CDR1 is LNHDA and CDR2 SQIVND (reference sequence). The V and J ends lost 3 bases and 4 bases, in that order; junction bases with no gene match: 6. CDR3 protein: CASSITGGGGTEAFF. The CDR3 nucleotides are TGTGCCAGTAGTATTACAGGGGGCGGAGGCACTGAAGCTTTCTTT.

This chain links TRBV19 with TRBJ2-3; TRBD2 might be the D (6 bases). The CDR3 contains 16 residues. CDR1 is LNHDA, CDR2 SQIVND, per germline (reference sequence). The V end lost 0 bases, the J end lost 1 base, and 11 bases lay between the germline ends. This CDR3 is CASSIEPSARTDTQYF. The CDR3 coding sequence is TGTGCCAGTAGTATAGAGCCTAGCGCCCGCACAGATACGCAGTATTTT.

V usage is TRBV5-1 and J usage is TRBJ2-2, with 10 bases identical to TRBD2. The CDR3 extends over 16 amino acids. From germline, CDR1 is SGHRS and CDR2 YFSETQ. Trimming took 4 bases from V and 3 from J; bases not matched to a gene: 6. CDR3 residues: CASSRGTSVDTGELFF. DNA of the CDR3: TGCGCCAGCAGCCGAGGGACTAGCGTTGACACCGGGGAGCTGTTTTTT.

The CDR3 nucleotides read TGCAGCGTGAGGATGGGGGCGGGAGGGCCAGGAGAGCAGTTCTTC. Residues: CSVRMGAGGPGEQFF. This chain uses TRBV29-1 with TRBJ2-1, with 9 bases identical to TRBD2. Germline values: CDR1 SQVTM, CDR2 ANQGSEA. The CDR3 extends over 15 amino acids. V gave up 6 bases and J gave up 10 bases; unmatched junction bases: 16.